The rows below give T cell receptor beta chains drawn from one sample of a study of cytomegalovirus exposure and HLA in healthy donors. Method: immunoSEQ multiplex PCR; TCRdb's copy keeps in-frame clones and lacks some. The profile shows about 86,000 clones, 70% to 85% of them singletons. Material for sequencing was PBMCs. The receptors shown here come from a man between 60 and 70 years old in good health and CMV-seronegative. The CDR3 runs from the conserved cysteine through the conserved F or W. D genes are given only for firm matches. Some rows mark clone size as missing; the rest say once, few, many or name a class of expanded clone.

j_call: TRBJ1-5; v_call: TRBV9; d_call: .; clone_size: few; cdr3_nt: TGTGCCAGCAGCGTAGTGGTAAGGTGCGGGGAAGGCAATCAGCCCCAGCATTTT; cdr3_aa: CASSVVVRCGEGNQPQHF
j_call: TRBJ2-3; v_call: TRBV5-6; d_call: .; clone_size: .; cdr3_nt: TGTGCCAGCAGCCCGGGGAGGCATACGCAGTATTTT; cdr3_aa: CASSPGRHTQYF
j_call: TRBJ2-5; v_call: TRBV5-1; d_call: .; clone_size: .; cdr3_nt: TGCGCCAGCAGCTTAGGGGCAGGGGAAGAGACCCAGTACTTC; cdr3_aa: CASSLGAGEETQYF
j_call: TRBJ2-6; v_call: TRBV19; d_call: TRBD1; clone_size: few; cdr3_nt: TGTGCCAGTAGTCAAGACAGGGTGACGACTGGGGCCAACGTCCTGACTTTC; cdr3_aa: CASSQDRVTTGANVLTF
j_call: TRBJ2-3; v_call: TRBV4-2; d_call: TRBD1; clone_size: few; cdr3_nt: TGTGCCAGCAGCCCCGGACAGGGTGTAGCGTCCGCAGATACGCAGTATTTT; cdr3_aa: CASSPGQGVASADTQYF
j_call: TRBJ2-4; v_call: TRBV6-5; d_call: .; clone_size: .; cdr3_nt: TGTGCCAGCAGTCCTGTCGTGGGCGGGAACATTCAGTACTTC; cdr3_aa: CASSPVVGGNIQYF
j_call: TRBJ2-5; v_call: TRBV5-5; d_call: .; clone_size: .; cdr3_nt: TGTGCCAGCAGCTTGGTTCCAGATCAAGAGACCCAGTACTTC; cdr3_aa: CASSLVPDQETQYF
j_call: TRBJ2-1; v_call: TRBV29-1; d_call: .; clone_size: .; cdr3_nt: TGCAGCGTTGAGGGGGGGACAGGCTCCCCCAATGAGCAGTTCTTC; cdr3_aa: CSVEGGTGSPNEQFF
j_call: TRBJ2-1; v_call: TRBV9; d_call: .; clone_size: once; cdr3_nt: TGTGCCAGCAGCGTAAGTGAAGCTAGCTACAATGAGCAGTTCTTC; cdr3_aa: CASSVSEASYNEQFF
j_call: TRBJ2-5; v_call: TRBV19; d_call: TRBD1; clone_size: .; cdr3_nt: TGTGCCAGTAGTCCACAGGGGGCAGGCCAAGAGACCCAGTACTTC; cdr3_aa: CASSPQGAGQETQYF
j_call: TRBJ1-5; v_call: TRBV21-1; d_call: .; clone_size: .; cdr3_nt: TGTGCCAGCAGCAAATCGAGAGGTCCCGATCAGCCCCAGCATTTT; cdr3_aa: CASSKSRGPDQPQHF
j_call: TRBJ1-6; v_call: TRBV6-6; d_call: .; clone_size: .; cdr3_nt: TGTGCCAGCAGTTACTCGGGGCGGGGTTTGGTGTCACCCCTCCACTTT; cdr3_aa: CASSYSGRGLVSPLHF
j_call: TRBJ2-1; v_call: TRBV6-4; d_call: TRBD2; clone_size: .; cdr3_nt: TGTGCCAGCAGTGTGGTAGCGGGAGGGCCTCTTGGTGAGCAGTTCTTC; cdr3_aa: CASSVVAGGPLGEQFF
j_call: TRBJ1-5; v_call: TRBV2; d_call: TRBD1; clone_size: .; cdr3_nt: TGTGCCAGCAGTGTCCGGGGACAGGGAAATCAGCCCCAGCATTTT; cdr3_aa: CASSVRGQGNQPQHF
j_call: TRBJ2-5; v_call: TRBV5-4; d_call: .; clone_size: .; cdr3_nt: TGTGCCAGCAGCTTTAAGACAGGCAATCAAGAGACCCAGTACTTC; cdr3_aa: CASSFKTGNQETQYF
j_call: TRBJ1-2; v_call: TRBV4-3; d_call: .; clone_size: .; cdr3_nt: TGCGCCAGCAGCCAGGACCAGGGCTACTATGGCTACACCTTC; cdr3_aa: CASSQDQGYYGYTF
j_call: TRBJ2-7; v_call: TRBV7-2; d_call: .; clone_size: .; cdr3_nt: TGTGCCAGCAGCTCACAGTCTTTAAAGCAGTACTTC; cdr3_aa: CASSSQSLKQYF
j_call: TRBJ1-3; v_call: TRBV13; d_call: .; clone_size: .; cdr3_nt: TGTGCCAGCAGCTTAGGCAGGGGAAGAGGAAACACCATATATTTT; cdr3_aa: CASSLGRGRGNTIYF
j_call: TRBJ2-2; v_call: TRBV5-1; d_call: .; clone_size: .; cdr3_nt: TGCGCCAGCAGCTTGGGGCCCCGAAACACCGGGGAGCTGTTTTTT; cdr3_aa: CASSLGPRNTGELFF